Listed below are T cell receptor beta chains from one sample, sequenced in a study of blood T cell repertoires in COVID-19. Libraries were prepared by immunoSEQ multiplex PCR; TCRdb keeps only in-frame clonotypes and omits some of them. The sample includes some 74,000 clones, 83% of them seen just once. Sequenced sample: peripheral blood. Receptors originate from a man of 80 years or more with acute or convalescent COVID-19. Both conserved end residues are part of each CDR3. Each record gives: V gene, clone size, J gene, CDR3 protein. Clone size is not always given. Where it is, it says once, few, many or a class for expanded clones.

TRBV14	once	TRBJ2-6	CASSQDRASSGANVLTF
TRBV11-1	.	TRBJ2-5	CASSRTGGRETQYF
TRBV5-5	.	TRBJ1-4	CASSLAPPQDEKLFF
TRBV6-6	.	TRBJ2-7	CASSYSSYYEQYF
TRBV28	.	TRBJ1-3	CASSSDDFGGRVTTYGNTIYF
TRBV25-1	.	TRBJ2-3	CASSFRGWPTFTDTQYF
TRBV7-9	.	TRBJ2-7	CASSLRDRGEQYF
TRBV13	.	TRBJ2-7	CASSLGFQVSHEQYF
TRBV6-1	.	TRBJ1-1	CASSEYGTGMLESTEAFF
TRBV5-5	once	TRBJ2-2	CASSLAPWKTVDTGELFF
TRBV14	.	TRBJ2-2	CASSLNTGELFF
TRBV18	.	TRBJ1-2	CASSPERGPTNYGYTF
TRBV7-9	.	TRBJ1-6	CASAPGQVNSPLHF
TRBV7-9	.	TRBJ1-2	CASSPRDNRNYGYTF
TRBV7-3	.	TRBJ2-1	CASSLSTLAGNEQFF
TRBV19	.	TRBJ1-1	CASSYSNTEAFF
TRBV27	.	TRBJ1-1	CASSLTRDRFSEAFF
TRBV19	once	TRBJ2-1	CASTVGLAGGPNEQFF
TRBV18	.	TRBJ1-2	CASSSLSSLGGPHGYTF
TRBV15	.	TRBJ1-1	CATSKRQNTEAFF
TRBV4-3	.	TRBJ2-3	CASSRGHGTDTQYF
TRBV9	.	TRBJ1-1	CASSVGGGSTEAFF
TRBV7-8	.	TRBJ1-6	CASSLGGINSPLHF
TRBV25-1	.	TRBJ2-6	CASSELGKSGTGANVLTF
TRBV7-2	.	TRBJ1-2	CARWTAPTKGYTF
TRBV7-9	.	TRBJ2-1	CASSSSGTGYNEQFF